This TCR beta chain was retrieved from a study of T cell changes during pregnancy in multiple sclerosis. The method was immunoSEQ multiplex PCR; TCRdb's version includes in-frame clones alone and lacks a portion of them. Counted here are under 70,000 clones, 94% occurring once; the ten biggest clones make up less than 3%. The TCR sequence derives from a female donor with multiple sclerosis, enrolled in a pregnancy study. Source: CD8+ T cells from peripheral blood mononuclear cells, taken after pregnancy.

The CDR3 region has the DNA TGTGCCAGCACCTGGACAAACCAAGAGACCCAGTACTTC. Its protein product is CASTWTNQETQYF. This chain connects TRBV5-6 to TRBJ2-5; D may be TRBD1 (5 bases). V was pared by 6 bases and J by 0 bases, with 9 bases between. Germline V lookup: CDR1 SGHDT, CDR2 YYEEEE. The CDR3 is 13 amino acids.